Shown below are 2 T cell receptor beta chains from a single sample sequenced in a study of T cell responses to AZD1222 COVID-19 vaccine. TCRdb's table, derived via immunoSEQ multiplex PCR, lists solely in-frame clones and lacks some. This sample has 90,000 to 130,000 clones, with 70% to 90% found just once. The material was peripheral blood, obtained on day 0 of AZD1222 vaccination. The source is an adult in good health.

This chain links TRBV7-3 with TRBJ1-1; D is uncertain. Trimming took 1 base from V and 0 from J, leaving 15 bases between them. CDR1 is SGHTA and CDR2 is FQGTGA in the germline V gene. The CDR3 extends over 17 amino acids. CDR3 nucleotides: TGTGCCAGCAGCTTAAGTTCGGTGTCGACACTGAACACTGAAGCTTTCTTT. As protein: CASSLSSVSTLNTEAFF.

This clone was observed once. The CDR3 region is CASSARDRGTEAFF. In nucleotides, the CDR3 is TGTGCCAGCAGCGCAAGGGACAGGGGAACTGAAGCTTTCTTT. The V call is TRBV6-5, the J call TRBJ1-1; 10 nucleotides line up with TRBD1. The CDR3 is made up of 14 amino acids. Trimming cost V 6 bases and J 5 bases; bases outside gene matches: 6. Germline CDR1 MNHEY, CDR2 SVGAGI.